A few counts support the clone carrying this TCR beta chain. TCRdb re-called the 5' RACE reads through MiXCR, storing one row per CDR3 protein. The table has 600,000 to 700,000 distinct CDR3 sequences, less than 25% seen once; the top ten hold 4% to 5.5%. CDR1 is SGDLS and CDR2 is YYNGEE in the germline V gene. The CDR3 covers 13 residues. Trimming cost V 1 base and J 6 bases, with 8 bases left between them. The sample belongs to a study of identical twins. The data were also submitted as part of a second study, on T cells expressing NK-cell markers. Turning to that study: Questions lingered over whether expanded NKG2C+ T cell clones were HCMV-specific.

This sequence joins TRBV9 and TRBJ2-1; D unclear. The sequence was collected from a woman aged 18-30 years in good health. Input material: PBMCs. CDR3 region: CASSVNYGNEQFF. The CDR3 nucleotides read TGTGCCAGCAGCGTAAACTACGGCAATGAGCAGTTCTTC. The full variable domain, in which reference TRBV9 and TRBJ2-1 provide the parts outside the CDR3, is DSGVTQTPKHLITATGQRVTLRCSPRSGDLSVYWYQQSLDQGLQFLIQYYNGEERAKGNILERFSAQQFPDLHSELNLSSLELGDSALYFCASSVNYGNEQFFGPGTRLTVL.